This T cell receptor beta chain appears in the sequencing data of a study of blood T cell repertoires in COVID-19. In the case of this clone: Other DNA sequences of this sample code for an identical CDR3.

The CDR3 extends over 14 amino acids. Germline V gene sequence: CDR1 MNHEY, CDR2 SMNVEV (reference sequence). The germline V and J ends were trimmed by 4 bases and 1 base, with 10 bases remaining between them. Data came from immunoSEQ multiplex PCR; TCRdb stores just in-frame clones and leaves some out. The sample records about 290,000 clones, approximately 91% being singletons. The chain recombines TRBV27 with TRBJ1-1, with D maybe TRBD1 (6 bases). Sequencing was performed on PBMCs or T cells enriched from blood (not recorded which). The source is a middle-aged woman who had recovered from COVID-19. The CDR3 DNA sequence: TGTGCCAGCAGTTCAAAGACAGGGAACACTGAAGCTTTCTTT. Its protein is CASSSKTGNTEAFF.